The present T cell receptor (beta chain) was sequenced within a study of shared clonotypes between healthy human individuals. General observations from the study: Researchers found naive subsets generally carried larger estimated richness than memory subsets.

As for this clone: Its antigen is currently unknown.

Assay: immunoSEQ multiplex PCR; the TCRdb copy retains only in-frame clones and omits some. The sample carries millions of clones, roughly nine tenths recorded once. Looked up from germline, CDR1 is SGHAT and CDR2 is FQNNGV. V lost 3 bases, J lost 6 bases, and 5 bases lay in between. This CDR3 is 11 amino acids long. The sequencing sample was made of naive CD4+ T cells sorted from blood. Regarding subset: CD45RA+ positively selected. V gene TRBV11-2 combines with J gene TRBJ2-5; D unclear. The sequence was obtained from a man between 18 and 29 years old in good health. CDR3: CASSFIQTQYF. The CDR3 bases are TGTGCCAGCAGCTTTATTCAGACCCAGTACTTC.